This T cell receptor beta chain was identified during a study of cytomegalovirus exposure and HLA in healthy donors. Primers: 60 Vbeta forward and 13 Jbeta reverse. The protocol was immunoSEQ multiplex PCR, while the TCRdb copy is restricted to in-frame clones and leaves out a portion. The sample shows more than 50,000 clones, around 67% of them seen only once. A word on this clone: No antigen is known for it.

The CDR3 runs to 15 residues. J lost 5 bases, V lost 6 bases, and 11 bases had no gene match. Germline CDR1 SGHAT, CDR2 FQNNGV. General study findings and limits: A later analysis linked a missense DCLRE1C variant to TCR beta V- and J-gene trimming.

The TCR comes from a woman aged 50 to 60 in good health and CMV-seropositive. Input material: PBMCs. The chain employs TRBV11-2 and TRBJ2-5; 8 bases are a match to TRBD1. CDR3 DNA: TGTGCCAGCAGTGTACCAGGGGGCATTTCGGAGACCCAGTACTTC. Protein sequence: CASSVPGGISETQYF.